These T cell receptor beta chains were read from a single sample in a study of STAT3 mutations in large granular lymphocyte leukemia. Some clones are missing from TCRdb's copy, which holds only in-frame ones; the method was immunoSEQ multiplex PCR. The repertoire holds about 1,000 clones, with 50% to 65% as singletons. The sample was PBMCs. The receptors derive from a human donor with T large granular lymphocyte leukemia. Some clones in this sample may be carry-over from other donors' samples. CDR3s include the opening cysteine and the closing phenylalanine or tryptophan. D genes are given only for firm matches. Clone size is stated in some rows and not others, as once, few, many or a class when expanded.

. | TRBJ1-2 | TRBV4-1 | . | CASSQDPLGYGYTF | TGCGCCAGCAGCCAAGATCCCCTGGGCTATGGCTACACCTTC
. | TRBJ1-5 | TRBV30 | few | CAWSYDRNNQPQHF | TGTGCCTGGAGTTACGACAGGAACAATCAGCCCCAGCATTTT
TRBD1 | TRBJ2-2 | TRBV5-1 | . | CASSLAPGGNTGELFF | TGCGCCAGCAGCTTGGCCCCAGGGGGGAACACCGGGGAGCTGTTTTTT
. | TRBJ1-1 | TRBV19 | . | CASSKFDWNTEAFF | TGTGCCAGTAGTAAATTCGACTGGAACACTGAAGCTTTCTTT
. | TRBJ1-4 | TRBV2 | large | CASSGEWGSNEKLFF | TGTGCCAGCAGTGGGGAGTGGGGATCTAATGAAAAACTGTTTTTT
. | TRBJ1-5 | TRBV6-1 | few | CASAPRDRSDQPQHF | TGTGCCAGCGCTCCGAGGGACCGATCCGATCAGCCCCAGCATTTT
. | TRBJ1-6 | TRBV7-8 | few | CASSSDQGTLSPLHF | TGTGCCAGCAGCTCTGACCAGGGAACGCTATCACCCCTCCACTTT
. | TRBJ1-2 | TRBV30 | . | CAWSALYGYTF | TGTGCCTGGAGTGCTCTCTATGGCTACACCTTC
. | TRBJ1-2 | TRBV21-1 | few | CASSKADSYGYTF | TGTGCCAGCAGCAAAGCGGACAGCTATGGCTACACCTTC
TRBD1 | TRBJ1-5 | TRBV30 | . | CAWNDGQEGNQPQHF | TGTGCCTGGAACGACGGACAGGAGGGCAATCAGCCCCAGCATTTT